The rows below give T cell receptor beta chains drawn from one sample of a study of blood T cell repertoires in COVID-19. Clones were sequenced by immunoSEQ multiplex PCR, and TCRdb holds only the in-frame ones, with some missing. The sample has roughly 140,000 clones, about 79% seen once; the top ten hold 10%. The sample was peripheral blood. These receptors were taken from a man aged 55 to 70 with active or convalescent COVID-19. Each CDR3 is given with its conserved first and last residue.

CDR3	length	V	J
CASSLDSQDTEAFF	14	TRBV23-1	TRBJ1-1
CASSSLLYEQYF	12	TRBV11-2	TRBJ2-7
CASSLRTVSTGELFF	15	TRBV5-1	TRBJ2-2
CASSDNRGLYEQYF	14	TRBV18	TRBJ2-7
CASSLDPARGGNLLDTQYF	19	TRBV5-1	TRBJ2-3
CASGRGDYGYTF	12	TRBV7-9	TRBJ1-2
CASISRERYNEQFF	14	TRBV7-9	TRBJ2-1
CASSLSGVRNQPQHF	15	TRBV6-5	TRBJ1-5
CASQVGGNTEAFF	13	TRBV2	TRBJ1-1
CASSYYGQGDTEAFF	15	TRBV6-5	TRBJ1-1